This TCR beta chain was sequenced in a study of regulatory T cells in long-lasting Graves disease. Researchers made TCR beta libraries by using iRepertoire HTBI primers and running Arm-PCR on CDR3 regions. TCRdb analysed the multiplex PCR reads with MiXCR anew, one entry per CDR3 protein. The sample includes a few hundred thousand distinct CDR3 sequences, roughly 18% of them seen just once. The CDR3 runs 16 residues. Trimming pared 0 bases from V and 6 bases from J, leaving 14 bases between. Per germline, CDR1 MGHRA and CDR2 YSYEKL. Regarding time point: newly diagnosed GD, antithyroid drugs for less than 3 months. Making the TCR library involved RNA that had been extracted from PBMCs. As concerns this clonotype: It may be a read error: a sequence one base away is much more abundant. The CDR3 carries no conserved terminal phenylalanine or tryptophan, so it likely arises from a read error.

These data were likewise used in another study, on T cells in Graves' hyperthyroidism and ophthalmopathy.

This specimen consisted of peripheral blood mononuclear cells (PBMCs), obtained at new diagnosis, from a patient treated with antithyroid drugs. The chain is built from TRBV4-1 and TRBJ1-4, with a weak D call TRBD1 (6 bases). This sequence originates from a woman aged 25 to 39 with Graves disease. The CDR3 loop reads CASSQDAGGADEKLFL. The CDR3 DNA sequence: TGCGCCAGCAGCCAAGACGCGGGGGGCGCGGATGAAAAACTGTTTCTT.